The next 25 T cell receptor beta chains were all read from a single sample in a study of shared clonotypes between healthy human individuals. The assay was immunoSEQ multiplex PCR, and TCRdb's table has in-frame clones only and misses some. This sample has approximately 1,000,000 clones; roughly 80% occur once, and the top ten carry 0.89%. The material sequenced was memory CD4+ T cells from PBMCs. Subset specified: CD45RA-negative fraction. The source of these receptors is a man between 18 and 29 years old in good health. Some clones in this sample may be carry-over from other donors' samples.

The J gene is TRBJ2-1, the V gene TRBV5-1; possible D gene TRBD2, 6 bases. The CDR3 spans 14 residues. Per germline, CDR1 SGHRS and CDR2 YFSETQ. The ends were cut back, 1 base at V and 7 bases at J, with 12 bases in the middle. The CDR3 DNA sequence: TGCGCCAGCAGCTTGTCAAACGGGGGAAATGAGCAGTTCTTC. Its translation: CASSLSNGGNEQFF.

The CDR3 DNA reads TGTGCCAGCAGCTTAGGGACTAGCGGAACCTACGAGCAGTACTTC. It translates to CASSLGTSGTYEQYF. The genes are TRBV7-2 and TRBJ2-7; TRBD2 aligns across 10 bases. The CDR3 contains 15 residues. Germline CDR1 and CDR2: SGHTA and FQGNSA. With 1 base clipped from V and 2 bases from J, the junction kept 2 bases outside the gene matches.

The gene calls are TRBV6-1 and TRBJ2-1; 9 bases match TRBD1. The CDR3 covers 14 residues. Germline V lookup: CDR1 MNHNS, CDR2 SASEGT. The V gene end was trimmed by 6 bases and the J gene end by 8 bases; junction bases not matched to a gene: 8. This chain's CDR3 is CASSLQGARDEQFF. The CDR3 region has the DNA TGTGCCAGCAGCCTACAGGGGGCTCGGGATGAGCAGTTCTTC.

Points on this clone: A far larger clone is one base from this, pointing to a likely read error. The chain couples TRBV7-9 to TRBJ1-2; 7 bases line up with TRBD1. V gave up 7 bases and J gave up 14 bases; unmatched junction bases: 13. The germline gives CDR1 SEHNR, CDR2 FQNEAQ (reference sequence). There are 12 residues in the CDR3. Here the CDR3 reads CASNTSWDRKTF. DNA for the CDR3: TGTGCCAGCAACACTAGCTGGGACAGAAAGACCTTC.

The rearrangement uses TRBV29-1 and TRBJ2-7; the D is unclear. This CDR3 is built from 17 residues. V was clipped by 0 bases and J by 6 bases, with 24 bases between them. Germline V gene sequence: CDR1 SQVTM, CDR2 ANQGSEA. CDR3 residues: CSVEDGKRWPGQSEQYF. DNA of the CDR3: TGCAGCGTTGAAGATGGCAAGAGGTGGCCCGGTCAATCCGAGCAGTACTTC.

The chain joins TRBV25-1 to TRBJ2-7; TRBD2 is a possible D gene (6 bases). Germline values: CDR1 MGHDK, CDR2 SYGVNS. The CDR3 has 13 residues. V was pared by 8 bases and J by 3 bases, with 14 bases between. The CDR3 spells CASVSGTGYEQYF. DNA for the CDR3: TGTGCCAGCGTTTCTGGGACTGGCTACGAGCAGTACTTC.

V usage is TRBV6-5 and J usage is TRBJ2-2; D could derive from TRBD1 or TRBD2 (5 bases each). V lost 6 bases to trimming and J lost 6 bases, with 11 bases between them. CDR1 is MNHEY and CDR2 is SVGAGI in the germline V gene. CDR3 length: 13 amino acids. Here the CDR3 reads CASRDRGPGELFF. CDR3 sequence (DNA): TGTGCCAGCAGGGACCGGGGCCCCGGGGAGCTGTTTTTT.

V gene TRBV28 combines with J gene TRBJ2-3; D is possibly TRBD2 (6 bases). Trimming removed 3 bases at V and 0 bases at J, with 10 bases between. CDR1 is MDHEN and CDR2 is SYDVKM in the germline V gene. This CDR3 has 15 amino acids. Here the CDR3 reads CASSFGGTSTDTQYF. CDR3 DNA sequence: TGTGCCAGCAGTTTCGGGGGAACTAGCACAGATACGCAGTATTTT.

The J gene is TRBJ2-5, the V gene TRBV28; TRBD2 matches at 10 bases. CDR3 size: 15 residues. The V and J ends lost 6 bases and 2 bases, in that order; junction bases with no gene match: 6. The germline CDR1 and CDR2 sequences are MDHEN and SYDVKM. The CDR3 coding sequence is TGTGCCAGCAGCCCCGGGACTAGCGATCAAGAGACCCAGTACTTC. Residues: CASSPGTSDQETQYF.

In DNA, the CDR3 is TGTGCCAGCAGCTCCTACAGAACTCCGGGCTATGGCTACACCTTC. It translates to CASSSYRTPGYGYTF. The chain recombines TRBV7-2 with TRBJ1-2; D not certain. The CDR3 has 15 residues. The V gene's germline CDR1 is SGHTA and CDR2 FQGNSA. V was trimmed by 4 bases and J by 4 bases, leaving 16 bases between them.

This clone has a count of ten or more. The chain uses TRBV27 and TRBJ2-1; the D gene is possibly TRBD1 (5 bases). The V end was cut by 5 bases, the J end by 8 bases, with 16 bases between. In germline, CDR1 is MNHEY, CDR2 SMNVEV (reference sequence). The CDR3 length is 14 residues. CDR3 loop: CASSLRQGSDEQFF. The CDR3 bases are TGTGCCAGCAGTCTTCGTCAGGGAAGTGATGAGCAGTTCTTC.

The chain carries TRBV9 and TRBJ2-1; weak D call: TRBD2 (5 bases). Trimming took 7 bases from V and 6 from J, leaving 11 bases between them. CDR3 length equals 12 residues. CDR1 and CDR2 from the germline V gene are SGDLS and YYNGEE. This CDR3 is CASGRESNEQFF. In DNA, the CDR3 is TGTGCCAGCGGCCGGGAATCCAATGAGCAGTTCTTC.

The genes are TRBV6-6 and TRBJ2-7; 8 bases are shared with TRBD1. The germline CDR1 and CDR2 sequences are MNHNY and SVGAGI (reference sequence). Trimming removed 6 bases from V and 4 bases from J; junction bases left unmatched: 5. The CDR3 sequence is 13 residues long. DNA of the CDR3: TGTGCCAGCAGCCAAGACAGGGGTTACGAGCAGTACTTC. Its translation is CASSQDRGYEQYF.

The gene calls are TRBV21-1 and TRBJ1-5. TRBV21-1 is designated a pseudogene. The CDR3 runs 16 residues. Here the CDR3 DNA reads TGTGCCAGCCCCCAACCGGCCGGCTATAGCAATCAGCCCCAGCATTTT. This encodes CASPQPAGYSNQPQHF.

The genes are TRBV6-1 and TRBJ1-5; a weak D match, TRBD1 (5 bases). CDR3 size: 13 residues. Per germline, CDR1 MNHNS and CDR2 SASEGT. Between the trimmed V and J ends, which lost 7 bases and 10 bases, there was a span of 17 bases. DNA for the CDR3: TGTGCCAGCAATAATAACAGAGGGGCACCCCAGCATTTT. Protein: CASNNNRGAPQHF.

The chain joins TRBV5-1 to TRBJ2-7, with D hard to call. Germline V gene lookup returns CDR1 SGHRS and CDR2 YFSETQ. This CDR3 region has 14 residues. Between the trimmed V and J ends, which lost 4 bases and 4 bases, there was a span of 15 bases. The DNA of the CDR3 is TGCGCCAGCAGCCCCAGAGGACCCGCATACGAGCAGTACTTC. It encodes CASSPRGPAYEQYF.

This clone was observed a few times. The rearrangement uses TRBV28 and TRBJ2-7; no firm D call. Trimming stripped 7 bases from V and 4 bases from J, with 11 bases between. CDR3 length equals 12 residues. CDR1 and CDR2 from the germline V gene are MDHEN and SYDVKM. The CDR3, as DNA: TGTGCCAGCACCCCTAACTTATACGAGCAGTACTTC. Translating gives CASTPNLYEQYF.

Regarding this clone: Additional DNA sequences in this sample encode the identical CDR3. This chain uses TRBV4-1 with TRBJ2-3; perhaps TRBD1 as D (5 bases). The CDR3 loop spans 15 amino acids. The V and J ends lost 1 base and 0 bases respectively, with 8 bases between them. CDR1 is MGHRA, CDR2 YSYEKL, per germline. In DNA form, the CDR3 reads TGCGCCAGCAGCCAAGTTGGGGCAAGCACAGATACGCAGTATTTT. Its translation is CASSQVGASTDTQYF.

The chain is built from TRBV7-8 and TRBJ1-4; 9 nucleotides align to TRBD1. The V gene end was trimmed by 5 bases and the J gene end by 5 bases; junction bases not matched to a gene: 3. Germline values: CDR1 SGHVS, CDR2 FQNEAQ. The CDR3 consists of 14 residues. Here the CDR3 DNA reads TGTGCCAGCAGCCGAGGGACAGGGAATGAAAAACTGTTTTTT. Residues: CASSRGTGNEKLFF.

The CDR3 protein is CAWSVGPVQETQYF. CDR3 coding DNA: TGTGCCTGGAGTGTAGGCCCGGTCCAAGAGACCCAGTACTTC. The chain joins TRBV30 to TRBJ2-5; no definite D call. Germline V gene lookup returns CDR1 GTSNPN and CDR2 SVGIG (reference sequence). Trimming took 0 bases from V and 1 from J, leaving 9 bases between them. The CDR3 has 14 residues.

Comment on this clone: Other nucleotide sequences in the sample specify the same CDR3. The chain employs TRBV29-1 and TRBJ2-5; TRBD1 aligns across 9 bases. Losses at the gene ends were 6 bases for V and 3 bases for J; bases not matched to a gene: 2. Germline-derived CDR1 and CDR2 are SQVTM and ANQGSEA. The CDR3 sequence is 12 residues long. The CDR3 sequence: CSVRTGEETQYF. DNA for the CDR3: TGCAGCGTAAGGACAGGGGAAGAGACCCAGTACTTC.

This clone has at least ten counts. The CDR3 DNA sequence: TGTGCCAGCAGCCGGGGGATCCCAAACGAGCAGTACTTC. Residues: CASSRGIPNEQYF. The gene calls are TRBV28 and TRBJ2-7; D may be TRBD2 (6 bases). The CDR3 is made up of 13 amino acids. CDR1 MDHEN and CDR2 SYDVKM come from the germline V gene. V dropped 6 bases and J dropped 5 bases, with 14 bases sitting between them.

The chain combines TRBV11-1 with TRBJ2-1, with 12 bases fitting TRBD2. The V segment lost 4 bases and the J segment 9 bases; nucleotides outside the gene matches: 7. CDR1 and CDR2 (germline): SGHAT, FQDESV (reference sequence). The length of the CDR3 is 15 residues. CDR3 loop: CASSSGLAGRGEQFF. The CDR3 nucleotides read TGTGCCAGCAGCTCAGGACTAGCGGGGAGAGGTGAGCAGTTCTTC.

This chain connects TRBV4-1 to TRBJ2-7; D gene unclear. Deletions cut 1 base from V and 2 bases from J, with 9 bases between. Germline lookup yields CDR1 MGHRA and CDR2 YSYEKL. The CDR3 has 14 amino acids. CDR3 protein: CASSQVAAPYEQYF. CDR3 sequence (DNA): TGCGCCAGCAGCCAAGTCGCGGCTCCCTACGAGCAGTACTTC.

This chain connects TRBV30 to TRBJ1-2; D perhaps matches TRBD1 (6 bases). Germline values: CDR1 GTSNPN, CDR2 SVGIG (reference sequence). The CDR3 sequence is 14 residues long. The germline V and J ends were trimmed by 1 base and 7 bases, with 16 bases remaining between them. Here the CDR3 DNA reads TGTGCCTGGAGTGGCATAATGGGGGGCAGTGGCTACACCTTC. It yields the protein CAWSGIMGGSGYTF.